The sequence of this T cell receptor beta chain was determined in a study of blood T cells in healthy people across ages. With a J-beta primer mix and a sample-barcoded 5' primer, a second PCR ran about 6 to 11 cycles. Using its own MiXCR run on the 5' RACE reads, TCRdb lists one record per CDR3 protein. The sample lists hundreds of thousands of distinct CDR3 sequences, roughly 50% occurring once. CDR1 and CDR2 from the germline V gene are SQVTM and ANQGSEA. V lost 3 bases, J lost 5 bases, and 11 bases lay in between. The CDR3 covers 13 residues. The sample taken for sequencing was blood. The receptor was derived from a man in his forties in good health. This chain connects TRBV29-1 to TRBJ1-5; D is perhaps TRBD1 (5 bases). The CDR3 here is CSVEQGRDQPQHF. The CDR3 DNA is TGCAGCGTTGAGCAGGGTCGGGATCAGCCCCAGCATTTT. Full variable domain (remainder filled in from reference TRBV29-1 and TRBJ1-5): SAVISQKPSRDICQRGTSLTIQCQVDSQVTMMFWYRQQPGQSLTLIATANQGSEATYESGFVIDKFPISRPNLTFSTLTVSNMSPEDSSIYLCSVEQGRDQPQHFGDGTRLSIL.